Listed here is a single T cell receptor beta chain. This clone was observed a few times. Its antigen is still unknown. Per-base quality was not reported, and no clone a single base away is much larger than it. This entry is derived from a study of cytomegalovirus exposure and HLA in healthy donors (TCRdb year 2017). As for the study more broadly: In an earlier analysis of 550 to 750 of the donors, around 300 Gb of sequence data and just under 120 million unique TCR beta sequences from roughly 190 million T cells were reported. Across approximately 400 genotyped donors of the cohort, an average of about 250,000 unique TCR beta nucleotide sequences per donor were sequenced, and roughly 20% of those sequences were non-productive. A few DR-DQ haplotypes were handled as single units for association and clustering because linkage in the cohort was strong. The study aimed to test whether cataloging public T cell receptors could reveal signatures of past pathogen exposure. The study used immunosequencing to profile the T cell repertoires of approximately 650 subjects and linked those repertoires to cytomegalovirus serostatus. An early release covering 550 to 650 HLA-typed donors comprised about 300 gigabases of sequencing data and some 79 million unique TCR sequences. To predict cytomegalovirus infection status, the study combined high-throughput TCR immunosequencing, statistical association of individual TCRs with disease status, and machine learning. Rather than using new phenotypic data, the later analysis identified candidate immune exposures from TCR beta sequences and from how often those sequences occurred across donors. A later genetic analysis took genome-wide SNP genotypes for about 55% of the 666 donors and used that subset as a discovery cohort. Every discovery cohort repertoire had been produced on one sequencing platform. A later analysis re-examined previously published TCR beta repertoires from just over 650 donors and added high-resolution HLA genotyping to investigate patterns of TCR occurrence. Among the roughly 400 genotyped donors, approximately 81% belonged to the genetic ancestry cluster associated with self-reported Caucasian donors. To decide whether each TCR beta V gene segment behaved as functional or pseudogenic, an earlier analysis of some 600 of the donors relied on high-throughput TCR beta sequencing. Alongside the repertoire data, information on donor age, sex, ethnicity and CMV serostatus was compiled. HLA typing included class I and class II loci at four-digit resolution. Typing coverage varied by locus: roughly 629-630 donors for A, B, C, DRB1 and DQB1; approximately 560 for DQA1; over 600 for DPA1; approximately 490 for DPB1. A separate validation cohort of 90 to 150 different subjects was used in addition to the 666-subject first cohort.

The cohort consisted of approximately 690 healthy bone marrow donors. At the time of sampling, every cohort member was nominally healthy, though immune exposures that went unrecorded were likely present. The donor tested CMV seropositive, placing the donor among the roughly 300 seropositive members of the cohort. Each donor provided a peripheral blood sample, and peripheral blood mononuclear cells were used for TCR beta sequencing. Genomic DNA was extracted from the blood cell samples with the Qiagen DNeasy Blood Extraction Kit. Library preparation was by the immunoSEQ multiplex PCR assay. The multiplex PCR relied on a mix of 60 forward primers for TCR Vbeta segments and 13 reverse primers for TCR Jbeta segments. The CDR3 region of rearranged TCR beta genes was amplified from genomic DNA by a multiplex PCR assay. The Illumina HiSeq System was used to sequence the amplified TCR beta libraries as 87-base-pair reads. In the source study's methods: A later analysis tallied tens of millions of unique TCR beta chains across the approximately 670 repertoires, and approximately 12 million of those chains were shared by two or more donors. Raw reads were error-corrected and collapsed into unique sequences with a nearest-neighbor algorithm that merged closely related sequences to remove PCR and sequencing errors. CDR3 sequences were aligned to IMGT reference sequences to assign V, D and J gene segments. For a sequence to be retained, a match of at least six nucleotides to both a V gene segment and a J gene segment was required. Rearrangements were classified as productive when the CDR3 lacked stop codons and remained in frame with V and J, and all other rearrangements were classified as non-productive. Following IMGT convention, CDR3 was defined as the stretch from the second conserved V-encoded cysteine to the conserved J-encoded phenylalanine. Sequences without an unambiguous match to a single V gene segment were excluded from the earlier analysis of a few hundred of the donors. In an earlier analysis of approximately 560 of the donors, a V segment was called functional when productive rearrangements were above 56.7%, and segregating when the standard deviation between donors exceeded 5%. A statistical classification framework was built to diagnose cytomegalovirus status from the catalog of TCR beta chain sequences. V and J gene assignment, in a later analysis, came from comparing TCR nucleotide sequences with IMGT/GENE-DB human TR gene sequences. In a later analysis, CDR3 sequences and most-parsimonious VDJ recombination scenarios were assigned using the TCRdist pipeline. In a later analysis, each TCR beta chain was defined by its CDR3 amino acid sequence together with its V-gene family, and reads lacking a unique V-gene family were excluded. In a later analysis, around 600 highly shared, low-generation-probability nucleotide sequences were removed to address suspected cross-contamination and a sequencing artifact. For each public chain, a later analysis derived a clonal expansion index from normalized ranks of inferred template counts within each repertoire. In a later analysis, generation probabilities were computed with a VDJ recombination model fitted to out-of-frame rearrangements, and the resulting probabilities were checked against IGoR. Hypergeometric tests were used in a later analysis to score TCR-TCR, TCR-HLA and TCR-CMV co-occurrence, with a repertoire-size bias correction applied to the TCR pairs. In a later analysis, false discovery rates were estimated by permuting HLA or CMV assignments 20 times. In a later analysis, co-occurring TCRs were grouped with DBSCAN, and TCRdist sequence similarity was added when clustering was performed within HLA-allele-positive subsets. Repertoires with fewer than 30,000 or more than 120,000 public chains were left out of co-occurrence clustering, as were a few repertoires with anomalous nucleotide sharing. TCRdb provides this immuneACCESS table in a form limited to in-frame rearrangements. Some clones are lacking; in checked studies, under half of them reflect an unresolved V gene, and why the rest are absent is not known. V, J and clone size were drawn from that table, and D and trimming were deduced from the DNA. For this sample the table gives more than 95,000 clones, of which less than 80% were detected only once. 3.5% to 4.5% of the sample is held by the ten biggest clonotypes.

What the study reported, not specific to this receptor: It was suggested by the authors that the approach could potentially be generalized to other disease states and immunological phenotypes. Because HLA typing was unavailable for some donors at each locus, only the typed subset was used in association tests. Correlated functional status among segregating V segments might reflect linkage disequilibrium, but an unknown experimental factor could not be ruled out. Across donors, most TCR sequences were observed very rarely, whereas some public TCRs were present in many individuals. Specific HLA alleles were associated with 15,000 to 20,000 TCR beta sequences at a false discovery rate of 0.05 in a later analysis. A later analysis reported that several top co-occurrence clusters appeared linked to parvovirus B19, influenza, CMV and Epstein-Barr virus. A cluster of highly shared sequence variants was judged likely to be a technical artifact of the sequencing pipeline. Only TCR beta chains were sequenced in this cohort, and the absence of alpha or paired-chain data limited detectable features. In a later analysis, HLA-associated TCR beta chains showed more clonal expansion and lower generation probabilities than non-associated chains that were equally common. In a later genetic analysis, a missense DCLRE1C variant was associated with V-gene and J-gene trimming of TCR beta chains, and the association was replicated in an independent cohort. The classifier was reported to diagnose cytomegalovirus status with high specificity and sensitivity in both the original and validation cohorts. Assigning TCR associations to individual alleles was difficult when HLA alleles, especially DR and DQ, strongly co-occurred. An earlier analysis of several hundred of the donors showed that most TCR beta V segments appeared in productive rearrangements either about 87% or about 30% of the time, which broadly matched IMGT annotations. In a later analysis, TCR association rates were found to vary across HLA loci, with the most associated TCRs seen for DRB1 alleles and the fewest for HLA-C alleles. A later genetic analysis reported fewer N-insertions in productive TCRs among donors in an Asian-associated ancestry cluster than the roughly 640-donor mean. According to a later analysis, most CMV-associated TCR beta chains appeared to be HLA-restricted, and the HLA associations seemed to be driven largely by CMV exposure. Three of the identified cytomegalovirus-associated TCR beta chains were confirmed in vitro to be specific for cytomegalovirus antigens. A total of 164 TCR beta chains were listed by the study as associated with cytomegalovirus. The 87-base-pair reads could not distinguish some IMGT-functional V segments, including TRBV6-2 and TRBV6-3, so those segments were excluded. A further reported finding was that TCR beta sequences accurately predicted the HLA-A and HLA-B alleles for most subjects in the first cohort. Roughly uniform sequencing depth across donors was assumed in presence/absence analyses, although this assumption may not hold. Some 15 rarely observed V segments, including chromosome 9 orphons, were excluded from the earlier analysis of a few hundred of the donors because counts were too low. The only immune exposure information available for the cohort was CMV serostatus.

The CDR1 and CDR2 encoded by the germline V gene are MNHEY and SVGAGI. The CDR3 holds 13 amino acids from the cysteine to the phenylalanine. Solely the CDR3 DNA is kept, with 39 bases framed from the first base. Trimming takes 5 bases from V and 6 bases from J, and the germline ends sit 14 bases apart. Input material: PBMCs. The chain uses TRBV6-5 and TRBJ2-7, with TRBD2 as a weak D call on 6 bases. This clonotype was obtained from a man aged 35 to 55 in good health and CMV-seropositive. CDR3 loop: CASSKTGVFEQYF. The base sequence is TGTGCCAGCAGTAAAACGGGAGTTTTCGAGCAGTACTTC.